The 26 T cell receptor beta chains below all came from one sample that was sequenced in a study of blood T cell repertoires in COVID-19 (dated by TCRdb to the early 2020s). The library was made by the immunoSEQ multiplex PCR assay. TCRdb provides this immuneACCESS table in a form limited to in-frame rearrangements. Some clones are lacking; in checked studies, under half of them reflect an unresolved V gene, and why the rest are absent is not known. The sample contains around 230,000 clones, approximately 80% of them found a single time. The ten largest clones take up around 16% of the sample. Sequenced sample: PBMCs or T cells enriched from blood (not recorded which). The receptors were gathered from a man aged 40-55 years who had recovered from COVID-19.

V gene TRBV5-1 combines with J gene TRBJ2-1; D may be TRBD1 (5 bases). The V end was cut by 2 bases, the J end by 6 bases, with 15 bases between. This CDR3 comprises 15 residues. Germline values: CDR1 SGHRS, CDR2 YFSETQ. The CDR3 DNA reads as TGCGCCAGCAGCTTTGCCGTGGGGCCAGGCAATGAGCAGTTCTTC. Amino acid sequence: CASSFAVGPGNEQFF.

This rearrangement joins TRBV19 to TRBJ1-2; D might be TRBD1 (5 bases). The CDR3 has 13 residues. Trimming stripped 3 bases from V and 5 bases from J, with 10 bases between. Germline V gene sequence: CDR1 LNHDA, CDR2 SQIVND (reference sequence). The CDR3 DNA follows: TGTGCCAGTAGTATCCCCAGGGAATATGGCTACACCTTC. It yields the protein CASSIPREYGYTF.

This clone was seen once. This chain joins TRBV28 and TRBJ1-3; D might be TRBD1 (6 bases). This CDR3 comprises 15 residues. Germline lookup yields CDR1 MDHEN and CDR2 SYDVKM. The V end was cut by 6 bases, the J end by 9 bases, with 21 bases between. CDR3 DNA sequence: TGTGCCAGCAGATCCCGAGGGGGGGCTCGAGGCACCATATATTTT. Translation: CASRSRGGARGTIYF.

The chain's CDR3 is CASSFGQAYYGYTF. Written as DNA, the CDR3 is TGTGCCAGCAGCTTTGGACAGGCCTACTATGGCTACACCTTC. This sequence joins TRBV5-5 and TRBJ1-2; 7 bases fit TRBD1. Germline values: CDR1 SGHKS, CDR2 YYEKEE (reference sequence). V shed 2 bases, J shed 3 bases, and the junction held 4 bases outside the gene matches. This CDR3 contains 14 residues. The variable domain in full, completed from reference TRBV5-5 and TRBJ1-2, reads DAGVTQSPTHLIKTRGQQVTLRCSPISGHKSVSWYQQVLGQGPQFIFQYYEKEERGRGNFPDRFSARQFPNYSSELNVNALLLGDSALYLCASSFGQAYYGYTFGSGTRLTVV.

The chain employs TRBV20-1 and TRBJ2-1, with 7 positions matching TRBD1. The CDR3 is 10 residues long. The germline V gene encodes CDR1 DFQATT and CDR2 SNEGSKA (reference sequence). The ends lost 6 bases at V and 15 bases at J; junction bases unmatched: 8. The CDR3 sequence is CSAVDRVSFF. DNA for the CDR3: TGCAGTGCGGTCGACAGGGTGTCGTTCTTC.

The table lists this clone with a count of one. The rearrangement links TRBV7-9 to TRBJ1-1; no clear D gene. Germline CDR1 reads SEHNR; CDR2 reads FQNEAQ (reference sequence). V lost 4 bases, J lost 4 bases, and 16 bases lay in between. The CDR3 contains 15 residues. CDR3 DNA: TGTGCCAGCAGCTATAAATCCCCTCCCAGCACTGAAGCTTTCTTT. Amino acid sequence: CASSYKSPPSTEAFF.

V is TRBV7-9 and J is TRBJ1-1; the D gene is possibly TRBD1 (5 bases). The CDR3 is 18 residues long. Trimming cost V 2 bases and J 3 bases, with 22 bases left between them. CDR1 and CDR2 (germline): SEHNR, FQNEAQ (reference sequence). CDR3 DNA sequence: TGTGCCAGCAGCTTATTGCCTTACCAGGGCCCCCCTGACACTGAAGCTTTCTTT. Its translation is CASSLLPYQGPPDTEAFF.

This chain uses TRBV7-2 with TRBJ1-1, with TRBD1 as a possible D gene (6 bases). The V and J ends lost 3 bases and 2 bases respectively, with 10 bases between them. Germline CDR1 reads SGHTA; CDR2 reads FQGNSA. This CDR3 has 14 residues. CDR3 amino acids: CASSFQGINTEAFF. In DNA, the CDR3 is TGTGCCAGCAGCTTCCAGGGGATAAACACTGAAGCTTTCTTT.

The rearrangement links TRBV28 to TRBJ1-5, with D unresolved. CDR3 length equals 17 residues. V lost 6 bases and J 6 bases, leaving 24 bases between the germline ends. Germline CDR1 is MDHEN and CDR2 is SYDVKM. CDR3 sequence reads: CASSLGSGGTRPQPQHF. CDR3 DNA sequence: TGTGCCAGCAGCCTGGGTTCTGGCGGAACTCGGCCTCAGCCCCAGCATTTT.

The rearrangement uses TRBV10-3 and TRBJ2-7, with 8 bases matching TRBD1. Trimming removed 4 bases from V and 0 bases from J; junction bases left unmatched: 5. Germline V CDR1 and CDR2: ENHRY, SYGVKD. The CDR3 contains 15 residues. CDR3: CAISGRQGSSYEQYF. CDR3 in DNA: TGTGCCATCAGTGGGCGACAGGGGAGCTCCTACGAGCAGTACTTC.

V and J are TRBV7-9 and TRBJ1-1, with D possibly matching TRBD1 (5 bases). Germline lookup yields CDR1 SEHNR and CDR2 FQNEAQ (reference sequence). The V and J ends lost 2 bases and 2 bases respectively, with 15 bases between them. This CDR3 spans 16 amino acids. CDR3 loop: CASSLYGARKNTEAFF. CDR3 in DNA: TGTGCCAGCAGCTTATATGGGGCCCGGAAAAACACTGAAGCTTTCTTT.

The chain carries TRBV10-1 and TRBJ2-7; 10 positions match TRBD1. Germline CDR1 and CDR2: WNHNN and SYGVQD (reference sequence). CDR3 length equals 14 residues. V lost 4 bases to trimming and J lost 5 bases; unmatched junction nucleotides: 5. CDR3 sequence reads: CASSGGTGDHEQYF. The CDR3 DNA reads TGCGCCAGCAGTGGAGGGACAGGGGACCACGAGCAGTACTTC.

The chain uses TRBV9 and TRBJ1-1, with 10 nucleotides matching TRBD1. The CDR3 loop spans 15 amino acids. Germline V CDR1 and CDR2: SGDLS, YYNGEE. Germline trimming cut 4 bases from V and 1 base from J; bases unmatched to any gene: 4. The DNA of the CDR3 is TGTGCCAGCAGCACCCGACAGGGGGCGAACACTGAAGCTTTCTTT. This sequence encodes CASSTRQGANTEAFF.

J is TRBJ2-5 and V is TRBV27; 11 bases are a match to TRBD2. CDR1 is MNHEY and CDR2 is SMNVEV in the germline V gene (reference sequence). The CDR3 runs 16 residues. V shed 6 bases, J shed 5 bases, and the junction held 11 bases outside the gene matches. The CDR3 sequence: CASSIVGLAAGETQYF. In DNA, the CDR3 is TGTGCCAGCAGCATCGTGGGACTAGCGGCGGGGGAGACCCAGTACTTC.

The V gene is TRBV3-1 (or the pseudogene TRBV3-2), the J gene TRBJ2-1; 12 nucleotides match TRBD2. The CDR3 totals 14 residues. Germline V gene lookup returns CDR1 LGHDT and CDR2 YNNKEL (reference sequence). V gave up 4 bases and J gave up 10 bases; unmatched junction bases: 5. The DNA for the CDR3 is TGTGCCAGCAGCCGCGGGACTAGCGGGTCGGAGCAGTTCTTC. It codes for CASSRGTSGSEQFF.

This CDR3 is CASSYLGQGDEKLFF. The CDR3 DNA follows: TGTGCCAGCAGTTACCTAGGGCAGGGGGATGAAAAACTGTTTTTT. This sequence joins TRBV6-5 and TRBJ1-4, with TRBD1 matching 7 bases. Germline V gene lookup returns CDR1 MNHEY and CDR2 SVGAGI. The CDR3 totals 15 residues. With V trimmed by 2 bases and J by 6 bases, 6 bases remained unmatched.

About this clone itself: The same CDR3 also results from other DNA sequences found in this sample. Here the CDR3 DNA reads TGTGCCAGCAGTTTATCTCGGACAGGCTACGAGCAGTACTTC. Encoded protein: CASSLSRTGYEQYF. This chain connects TRBV27 to TRBJ2-7; TRBD1 agrees at 7 bases. Germline loops: CDR1 MNHEY, CDR2 SMNVEV (reference sequence). CDR3 length equals 14 residues. V lost 0 bases and J lost 3; bases outside the gene matches: 2.

The V call is TRBV27, the J call TRBJ1-5; tentative D call: TRBD1 (6 bases). The CDR3 is made up of 16 amino acids. The germline V gene encodes CDR1 MNHEY and CDR2 SMNVEV (reference sequence). V was clipped by 6 bases and J by 0 bases, with 15 bases between them. CDR3 sequence: CASSYRELDSNQPQHF. Here the CDR3 DNA reads TGTGCCAGCAGCTACAGGGAACTGGATAGCAATCAGCCCCAGCATTTT.

The chain recombines TRBV6-6 with TRBJ2-1; 7 nucleotides line up with TRBD1. Germline CDR1 reads MNHNY; CDR2 reads SVGAGI (reference sequence). V lost 5 bases and J lost 1; bases outside the gene matches: 5. The CDR3 loop spans 15 amino acids. The CDR3 sequence is CASSPRRGSYNEQFF. CDR3 nucleotides: TGTGCCAGCAGTCCTCGCAGGGGGTCCTACAATGAGCAGTTCTTC.

This clone was found once. CDR3 protein: CATSDSRGLGGYTF. In nucleotides, the CDR3 is TGTGCCACCAGTGATTCCAGGGGGCTCGGTGGCTACACCTTC. This rearrangement joins TRBV24-1 to TRBJ1-2; 8 bases are a match to TRBD1. Germline CDR1 KGHDR, CDR2 SFDVKD. This CDR3 is built from 14 residues. Trimming removed 2 bases from V and 7 bases from J; junction bases left unmatched: 5.

The rearrangement uses TRBV7-7 and TRBJ2-3, with TRBD2 as a possible D gene (7 bases). Germline V CDR1 and CDR2: SSHAT, FNYEAQ (reference sequence). The CDR3 length is 19 residues. V lost 9 bases to trimming and J lost 2 bases, with 30 bases between them. Here the CDR3 reads CAREGGAISVGLTTDTQYF. CDR3 in DNA: TGTGCCAGGGAGGGGGGGGCGATTAGTGTGGGACTCACCACAGATACGCAGTATTTT.

This clone was detected only once. The genes are TRBV7-9 and TRBJ1-5; no clear D. There are 13 residues in the CDR3. Germline CDR1 reads SEHNR; CDR2 reads FQNEAQ (reference sequence). Trimming took 5 bases from V and 0 from J, leaving 5 bases between them. CDR3 loop: CASSRYSNQPQHF. The CDR3 DNA reads TGTGCCAGCAGCCGTTATAGCAATCAGCCCCAGCATTTT.

The V call is TRBV19, the J call TRBJ1-2, with D unresolved. CDR3 length: 12 residues. Germline V gives CDR1 LNHDA, CDR2 SQIVND (reference sequence). Trimming pared 5 bases from V and 7 bases from J, leaving 11 bases between. The CDR3 bases are TGTGCCAGTAGTCCTTGGGCGGGTGGCTACACCTTC. Protein product: CASSPWAGGYTF.

J is TRBJ1-2 and V is TRBV18; no reliable D call. The CDR3 covers 13 residues. In germline, CDR1 is KGHSH, CDR2 LQKENI. The ends were cut back, 5 bases at V and 2 bases at J, with 9 bases in the middle. The CDR3 reads CASSETVNYGYTF. CDR3 bases: TGTGCCAGCTCAGAGACTGTGAACTATGGCTACACCTTC. Full variable domain (remainder filled in from reference TRBV18 and TRBJ1-2): NAGVMQNPRHLVRRRGQEARLRCSPMKGHSHVYWYRQLPEEGLKFMVYLQKENIIDESGMPKERFSAEFPKEGPSILRIQQVVRGDSAAYFCASSETVNYGYTFGSGTRLTVV.

This clone was recorded only once. The chain is built from TRBV27 and TRBJ2-3; the match to TRBD2 covers 9 bases. The germline V gene has CDR1 MNHEY and CDR2 SMNVEV (reference sequence). The CDR3 consists of 14 residues. J lost 14 bases, V lost 5 bases, and 14 bases had no gene match. CDR3 loop: CASSPGLAYALMYF. The CDR3 DNA follows: TGTGCCAGCAGTCCCGGACTAGCGTACGCCCTAATGTATTTT.

This clone has more than one count but fewer than ten. Here the CDR3 DNA reads TGTGCCAGCAGTTACACACCCAGGACAGGGCGGGAGACCCAGTACTTC. Its protein is CASSYTPRTGRETQYF. The chain couples TRBV6-2 or TRBV6-3 to TRBJ2-5; 8 bases map to TRBD1. With 2 bases clipped from V and 5 bases from J, the junction kept 10 bases outside the gene matches. Germline CDR1 MNHEY, CDR2 SVGEGT. This CDR3 is built from 16 residues.